This TCR beta chain was identified during a study of monozygotic twins with inflammatory bowel disease. Overall study findings and caveats: Part of the variability in patient repertoires may have come from differing immunosuppressive treatments.

Incorporation of UMIs carrying a 6-nucleotide sample barcode was performed by template switching. TCRdb re-called the 5' RACE reads; every CDR3 protein appears as one record, without DNA. The sample table includes under 200,000 distinct CDR3 sequences. CDR1 and CDR2 (germline): SEHNR, FQNEAQ (reference sequence). This CDR3 region has 14 residues. Worth noting for this clonotype: The antigen is unknown.

The genes are TRBV7-9 and TRBJ1-4; TCRdb's D gene call, TRBD1, goes unchecked for lack of DNA. The specimen sequenced was blood. The receptor was isolated from a human donor with ulcerative colitis or Crohn's disease, or a healthy co-twin of an affected twin (not recorded which). Here the CDR3 reads CASSPRGTEEKLFF.